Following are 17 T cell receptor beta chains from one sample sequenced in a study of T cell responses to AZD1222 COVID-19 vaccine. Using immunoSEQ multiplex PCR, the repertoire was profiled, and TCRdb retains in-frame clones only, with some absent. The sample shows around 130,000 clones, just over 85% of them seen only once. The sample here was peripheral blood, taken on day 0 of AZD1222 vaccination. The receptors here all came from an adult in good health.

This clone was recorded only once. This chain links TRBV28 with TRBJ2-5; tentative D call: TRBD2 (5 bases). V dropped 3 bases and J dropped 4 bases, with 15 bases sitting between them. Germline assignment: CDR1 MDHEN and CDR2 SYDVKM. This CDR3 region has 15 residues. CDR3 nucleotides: TGTGCCAGCAGTTTCATGCTTCGTGCGGGAGAGACCCAGTACTTC. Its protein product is CASSFMLRAGETQYF. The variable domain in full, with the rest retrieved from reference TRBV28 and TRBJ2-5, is DVKVTQSSRYLVKRTGEKVFLECVQDMDHENMFWYRQDPGLGLRLIYFSYDVKMKEKGDIPEGYSVSREKKERFSLILESASTNQTSMYLCASSFMLRAGETQYFGPGTRLLVL.

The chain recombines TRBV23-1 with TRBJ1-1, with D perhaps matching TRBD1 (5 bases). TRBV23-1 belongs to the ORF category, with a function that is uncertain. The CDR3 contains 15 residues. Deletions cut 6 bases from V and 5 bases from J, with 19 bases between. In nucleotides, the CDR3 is TGCGCCAGCAGCATTGGGCCCCGGCGGGGGACTGAAGCTTTCTTT. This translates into CASSIGPRRGTEAFF.

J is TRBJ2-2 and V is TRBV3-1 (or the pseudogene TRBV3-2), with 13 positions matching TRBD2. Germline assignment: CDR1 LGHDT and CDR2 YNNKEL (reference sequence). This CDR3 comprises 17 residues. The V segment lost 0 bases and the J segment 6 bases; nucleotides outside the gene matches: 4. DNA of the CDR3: TGTGCCAGCAGCCAAGATTCAGGACTAGCGGGGGCCGGGGAGCTGTTTTTT. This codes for CASSQDSGLAGAGELFF.

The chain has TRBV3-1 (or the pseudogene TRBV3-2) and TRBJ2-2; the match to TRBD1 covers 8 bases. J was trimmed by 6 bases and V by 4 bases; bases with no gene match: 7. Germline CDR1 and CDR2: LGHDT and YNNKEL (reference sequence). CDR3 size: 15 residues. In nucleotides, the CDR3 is TGTGCCAGCAGCCCGATATTACAGGGGGCCGGGGAGCTGTTTTTT. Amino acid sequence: CASSPILQGAGELFF.

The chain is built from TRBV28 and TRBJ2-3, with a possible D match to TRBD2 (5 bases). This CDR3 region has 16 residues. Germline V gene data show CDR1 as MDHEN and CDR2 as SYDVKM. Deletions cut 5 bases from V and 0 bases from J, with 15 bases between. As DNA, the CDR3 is TGTGCCAGCAGTATTAAGCGGTGGACTAGCACAGATACGCAGTATTTT. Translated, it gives CASSIKRWTSTDTQYF.

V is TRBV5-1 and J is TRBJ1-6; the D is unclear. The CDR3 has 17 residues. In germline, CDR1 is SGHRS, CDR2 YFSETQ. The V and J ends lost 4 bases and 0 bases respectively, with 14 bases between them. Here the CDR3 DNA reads TGCGCCAGCAGCCCCGAATCGGGGAGCTCCTATAATTCACCCCTCCACTTT. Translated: CASSPESGSSYNSPLHF.

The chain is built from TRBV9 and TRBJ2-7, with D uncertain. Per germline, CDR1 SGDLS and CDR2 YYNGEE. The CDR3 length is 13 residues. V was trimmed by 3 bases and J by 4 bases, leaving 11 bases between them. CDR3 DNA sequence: TGTGCCAGCAGCGCCCATGGGTCTTACGAGCAGTACTTC. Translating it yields CASSAHGSYEQYF. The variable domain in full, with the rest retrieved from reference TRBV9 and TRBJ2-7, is DSGVTQTPKHLITATGQRVTLRCSPRSGDLSVYWYQQSLDQGLQFLIQYYNGEERAKGNILERFSAQQFPDLHSELNLSSLELGDSALYFCASSAHGSYEQYFGPGTRLTVT.

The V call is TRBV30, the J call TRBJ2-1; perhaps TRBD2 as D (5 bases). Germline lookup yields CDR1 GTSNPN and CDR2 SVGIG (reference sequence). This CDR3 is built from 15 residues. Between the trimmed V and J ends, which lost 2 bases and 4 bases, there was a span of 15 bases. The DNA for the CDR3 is TGTGCCTGGAGTCGGGGATCCCTCCGGTACAATGAGCAGTTCTTC. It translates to CAWSRGSLRYNEQFF.

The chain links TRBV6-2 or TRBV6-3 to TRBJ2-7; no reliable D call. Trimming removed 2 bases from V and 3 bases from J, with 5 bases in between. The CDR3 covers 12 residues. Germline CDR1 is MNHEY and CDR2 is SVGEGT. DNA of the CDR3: TGTGCCAGCAGTTACCAAGGCTACGAGCAGTACTTC. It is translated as CASSYQGYEQYF.

The CDR3 DNA follows: TGTGCCAGCAGCCGGGACGGTAATTCACCCCTCCACTTT. As protein: CASSRDGNSPLHF. The V and J genes are TRBV28 and TRBJ1-6; D possibly corresponds to TRBD1 (5 bases). The ends were cut back, 6 bases at V and 6 bases at J, with 9 bases in the middle. CDR3 size: 13 residues. Germline V gene lookup returns CDR1 MDHEN and CDR2 SYDVKM.

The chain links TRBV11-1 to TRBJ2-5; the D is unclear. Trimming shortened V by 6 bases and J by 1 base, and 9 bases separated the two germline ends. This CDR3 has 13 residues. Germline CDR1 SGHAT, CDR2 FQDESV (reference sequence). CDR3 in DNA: TGTGCCAGCAGTTTTAATTCCCAAGAGACCCAGTACTTC. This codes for CASSFNSQETQYF.

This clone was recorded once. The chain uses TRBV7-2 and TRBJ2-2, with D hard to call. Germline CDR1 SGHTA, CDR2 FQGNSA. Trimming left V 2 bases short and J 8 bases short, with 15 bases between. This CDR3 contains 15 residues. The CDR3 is CASSLRSGQAGELFF. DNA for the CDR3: TGTGCCAGCAGCTTACGATCCGGCCAGGCAGGGGAGCTGTTTTTT. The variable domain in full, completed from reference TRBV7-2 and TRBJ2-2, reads GAGVSQSPSNKVTEKGKDVELRCDPISGHTALYWYRQSLGQGLEFLIYFQGNSAPDKSGLPSDRFSAERTGGSVSTLTIQRTQQEDSAVYLCASSLRSGQAGELFFGEGSRLTVL.

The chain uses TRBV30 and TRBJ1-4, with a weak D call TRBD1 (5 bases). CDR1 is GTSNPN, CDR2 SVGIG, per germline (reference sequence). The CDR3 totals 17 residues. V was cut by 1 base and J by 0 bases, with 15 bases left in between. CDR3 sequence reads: CAWSATKGRPTNEKLFF. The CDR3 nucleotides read TGTGCCTGGAGTGCCACCAAGGGGCGACCAACTAATGAAAAACTGTTTTTT.

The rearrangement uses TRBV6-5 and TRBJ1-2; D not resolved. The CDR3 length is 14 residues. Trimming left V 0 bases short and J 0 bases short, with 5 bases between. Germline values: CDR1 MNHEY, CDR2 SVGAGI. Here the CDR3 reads CASSYSAPNYGYTF. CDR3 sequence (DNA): TGTGCCAGCAGTTACTCAGCACCTAACTATGGCTACACCTTC.

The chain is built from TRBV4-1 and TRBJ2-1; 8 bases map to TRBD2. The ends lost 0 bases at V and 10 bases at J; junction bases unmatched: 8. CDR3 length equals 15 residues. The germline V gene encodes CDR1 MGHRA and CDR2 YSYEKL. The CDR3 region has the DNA TGCGCCAGCAGCCAAGAGCGAATCCGGGAGGGAGAGCAGTTCTTC. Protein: CASSQERIREGEQFF.

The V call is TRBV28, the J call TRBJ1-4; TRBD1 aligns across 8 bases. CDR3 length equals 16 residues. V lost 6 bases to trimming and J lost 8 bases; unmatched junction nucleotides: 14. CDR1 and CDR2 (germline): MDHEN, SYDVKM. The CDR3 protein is CASRQSTRGHGEKLFF. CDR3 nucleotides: TGTGCCAGCAGACAATCGACCAGGGGGCACGGAGAAAAACTGTTTTTT.

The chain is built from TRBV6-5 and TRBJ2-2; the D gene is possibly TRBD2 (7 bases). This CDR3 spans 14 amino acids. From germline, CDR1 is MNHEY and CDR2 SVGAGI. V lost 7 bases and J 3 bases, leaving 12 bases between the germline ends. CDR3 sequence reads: CASMGGPDTGELFF. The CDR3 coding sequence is TGTGCCAGCATGGGGGGGCCCGACACCGGGGAGCTGTTTTTT.